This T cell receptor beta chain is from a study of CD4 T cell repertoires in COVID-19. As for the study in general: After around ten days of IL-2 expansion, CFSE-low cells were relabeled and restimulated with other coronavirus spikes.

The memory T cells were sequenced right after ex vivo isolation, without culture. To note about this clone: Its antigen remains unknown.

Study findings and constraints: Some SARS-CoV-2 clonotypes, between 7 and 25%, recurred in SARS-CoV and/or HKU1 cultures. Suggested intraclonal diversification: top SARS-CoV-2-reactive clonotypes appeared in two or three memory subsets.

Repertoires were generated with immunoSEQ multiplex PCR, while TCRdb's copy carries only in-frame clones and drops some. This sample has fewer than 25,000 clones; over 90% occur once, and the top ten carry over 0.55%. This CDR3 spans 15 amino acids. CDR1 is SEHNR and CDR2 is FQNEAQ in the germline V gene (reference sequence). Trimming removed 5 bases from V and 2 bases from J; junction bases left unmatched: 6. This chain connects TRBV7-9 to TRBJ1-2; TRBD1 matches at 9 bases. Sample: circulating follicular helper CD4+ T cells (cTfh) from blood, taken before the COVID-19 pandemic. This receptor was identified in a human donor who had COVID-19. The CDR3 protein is CASSEDRGINYGYTF. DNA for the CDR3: TGTGCCAGCAGCGAGGACAGGGGAATAAACTATGGCTACACCTTC.